This TCR beta chain was sequenced in a study of regulatory and conventional T cells in RAG deficiency. This clone is a singleton in its sample. Trimming pared 0 bases from V and 6 bases from J, leaving 11 bases between. This CDR3 is 14 amino acids long. CDR1 is SGHAT, CDR2 FQDESV, per germline (reference sequence). Genomic DNA came from blood conventional CD4+ T cells gated CD25-low CD127-high. TCRdb's copy holds only in-frame clones and misses some; the assay was immunoSEQ multiplex PCR. The table shows around 29,000 clones, with 95% to 96% occurring only once. These data also featured in a second study, about regulatory T cells. That source notes: Primers: 52 TRBV forward and 13 TRBJ reverse.

The sequencing input was CD25- CD4+ T cells sorted from blood. The clonotype comes from a human donor in good health. The chain recombines TRBV11-1 with TRBJ1-1; perhaps TRBD1 as D (5 bases). CDR3 loop: CASSLASGVAEAFF. In nucleotides, the CDR3 is TGTGCCAGCAGCTTAGCGTCGGGGGTCGCTGAAGCTTTCTTT.